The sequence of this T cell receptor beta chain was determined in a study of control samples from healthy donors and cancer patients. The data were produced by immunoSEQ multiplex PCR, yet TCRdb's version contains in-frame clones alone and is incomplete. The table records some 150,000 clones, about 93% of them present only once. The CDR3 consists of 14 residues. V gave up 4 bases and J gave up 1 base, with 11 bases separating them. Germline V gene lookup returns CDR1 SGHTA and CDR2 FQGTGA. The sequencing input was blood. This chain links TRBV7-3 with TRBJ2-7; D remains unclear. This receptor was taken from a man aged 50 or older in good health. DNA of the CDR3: TGTGCCAGCAGCTCCCAGGCAGGATCCTACGAGCAGTACTTC. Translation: CASSSQAGSYEQYF.